Below are 31 T cell receptor beta chains sequenced from a single sample in a study of T cell responses to AZD1222 COVID-19 vaccine. Libraries were prepared by immunoSEQ multiplex PCR; TCRdb keeps only in-frame clonotypes and omits some of them. The profile covers about 120,000 clones, with around 94% appearing a single time and just under 3% taken by the ten largest. Specimen: peripheral blood, collected on day 0 of AZD1222 vaccination. The receptors stem from an adult in good health.

This chain uses TRBV6-4 with TRBJ1-2; TRBD1 agrees at 10 bases. This CDR3 contains 16 residues. The germline V gene has CDR1 MRHNA and CDR2 SNTAGT. The ends lost 0 bases at V and 4 bases at J; junction bases unmatched: 5. The CDR3 here is CASSDSGTGALYGYTF. CDR3 coding DNA: TGTGCCAGCAGTGACTCTGGGACAGGGGCTCTCTATGGCTACACCTTC.

This sequence joins TRBV7-2 and TRBJ2-7; D may be TRBD1 (6 bases). The CDR3 loop spans 15 amino acids. Germline assignment: CDR1 SGHTA and CDR2 FQGNSA. Trimming shortened V by 1 base and J by 9 bases, and 19 bases separated the two germline ends. The CDR3 here is CASSLVIASAGVQYF. In DNA, the CDR3 is TGTGCCAGCAGCTTAGTGATAGCATCGGCAGGGGTGCAGTACTTC.

The chain combines TRBV6-5 with TRBJ2-5; the D is unclear. The CDR3 spans 12 residues. Trimming took 8 bases from V and 5 from J, leaving 12 bases between them. The germline V gene encodes CDR1 MNHEY and CDR2 SVGAGI. The CDR3 bases are TGTGCCAGCTCTAAACCCTGGGAGACCCAGTACTTC. Its protein product is CASSKPWETQYF.

The V and J genes are TRBV10-2 and TRBJ1-5; D is unresolved. The CDR3 sequence is 14 residues long. Trimming took off 3 bases at V and 0 bases at J, with 6 bases between the two ends. The V gene's germline CDR1 is WSHSY and CDR2 SAAADI. The CDR3 sequence: CASSDSLSNQPQHF. CDR3 bases: TGCGCCAGCAGTGACAGCCTTAGCAATCAGCCCCAGCATTTT.

This chain uses TRBV6-6 with TRBJ1-1; unclear D gene. This CDR3 is 13 amino acids long. Trimming took 5 bases from V and 4 from J, leaving 11 bases between them. The germline CDR1 and CDR2 sequences are MNHNY and SVGAGI (reference sequence). The CDR3 nucleotides are TGTGCCAGCAGTAACCTCCCCAGCACTGAAGCTTTCTTT. Its translation: CASSNLPSTEAFF.

This sequence joins TRBV11-2 and TRBJ2-1; D unresolved. Germline CDR1 is SGHAT and CDR2 is FQNNGV. The V end was cut by 5 bases, the J end by 0 bases, with 11 bases between. The CDR3 is 15 residues long. The CDR3 spells CASSLQASSYNEQFF. The DNA for the CDR3 is TGTGCCAGCAGCCTTCAGGCCAGCTCCTACAATGAGCAGTTCTTC. Full variable domain (outside the CDR3, taken from reference TRBV11-2 and TRBJ2-1): EAGVAQSPRYKIIEKRQSVAFWCNPISGHATLYWYQQILGQGPKLLIQFQNNGVVDDSQLPKDRFSAERLKGVDSTLKIQPAKLEDSAVYLCASSLQASSYNEQFFGPGTRLTVL.

The J gene is TRBJ1-5, the V gene TRBV19; 10 bases align to TRBD1. J was trimmed by 0 bases and V by 4 bases; bases with no gene match: 12. The germline CDR1 and CDR2 sequences are LNHDA and SQIVND (reference sequence). This CDR3 spans 19 amino acids. CDR3 sequence (DNA): TGTGCCAGTAGTAATGGGGGACAGGGGAGTTATTATAGCAATCAGCCCCAGCATTTT. It encodes CASSNGGQGSYYSNQPQHF.

The chain uses TRBV5-4 and TRBJ2-7, with 11 bases matching TRBD2. The germline V gene encodes CDR1 SGHNT and CDR2 YYREEE (reference sequence). The V and J ends lost 4 bases and 6 bases, in that order; junction bases with no gene match: 9. The CDR3 has 15 amino acids. CDR3 bases: TGTGCCAGCAGCCGTTCGACTAGCGGGAAGGTCGAGCAGTACTTC. Amino acids: CASSRSTSGKVEQYF.

This chain connects TRBV3-1 (or the pseudogene TRBV3-2) to TRBJ2-7; no definite D call. This CDR3 is built from 14 residues. Germline V gene sequence: CDR1 LGHDT, CDR2 YNNKEL (reference sequence). V lost 1 base to trimming and J lost 2 bases, with 9 bases between them. This CDR3 reads CASSQGHGAYEQYF. For the CDR3, the DNA is TGTGCCAGCAGCCAAGGACACGGAGCCTACGAGCAGTACTTC.

The chain uses TRBV28 and TRBJ1-3; TRBD1 is a possible D gene (5 bases). The ends were cut back, 2 bases at V and 2 bases at J, with 7 bases in the middle. The CDR3 covers 14 residues. The germline CDR1 and CDR2 sequences are MDHEN and SYDVKM. CDR3 nucleotides: TGTGCCAGCAGTTTACAAGGGGCTGGAAACACCATATATTTT. Translating gives CASSLQGAGNTIYF.

The chain combines TRBV7-9 with TRBJ2-1; perhaps TRBD2 as D (5 bases). This CDR3 region has 13 residues. Germline lookup yields CDR1 SEHNR and CDR2 FQNEAQ (reference sequence). V gave up 1 base and J gave up 11 bases, with 12 bases separating them. CDR3 protein: CASSLELDLKQFF. CDR3 coding DNA: TGTGCCAGCAGCTTAGAATTGGACTTGAAGCAGTTCTTC.

V usage is TRBV30 and J usage is TRBJ1-2; D remains ambiguous. This CDR3 has 12 amino acids. Germline CDR1 and CDR2: GTSNPN and SVGIG (reference sequence). V was clipped by 4 bases and J by 8 bases, with 14 bases between them. CDR3 DNA sequence: TGTGCCTGGACGCAACGGGAGGGAGGCTACACCTTC. Its translation: CAWTQREGGYTF.

The rearrangement joins TRBV27 to TRBJ2-2, with D unresolved. Germline V lookup: CDR1 MNHEY, CDR2 SMNVEV (reference sequence). CDR3 length: 13 residues. Trimming removed 1 base from V and 6 bases from J, with 6 bases in between. The CDR3 here is CASSLLGAGELFF. CDR3 DNA: TGTGCCAGCAGTTTATTGGGCGCCGGGGAGCTGTTTTTT.

The V call is TRBV18, the J call TRBJ1-2; D might be TRBD1 (5 bases). V was cut by 2 bases and J by 4 bases, with 11 bases left in between. The CDR3 is made up of 14 amino acids. Germline CDR1 KGHSH, CDR2 LQKENI. DNA for the CDR3: TGTGCCAGCTCACCATTCGGGGACCCCTATGGCTACACCTTC. Translation: CASSPFGDPYGYTF.

This sequence joins TRBV11-2 and TRBJ2-2, with TRBD2 matching 8 bases. The length of the CDR3 is 15 residues. J gave up 4 bases and V 6 bases, and 7 bases lay outside the gene matches. CDR1 is SGHAT and CDR2 is FQNNGV in the germline V gene. The CDR3 nucleotides read TGTGCCAGCAGTTCAATAGCGGGATTCACCGGGGAGCTGTTTTTT. Translating it yields CASSSIAGFTGELFF.

The chain recombines TRBV29-1 with TRBJ1-1; 8 bases fit TRBD1. CDR1 SQVTM and CDR2 ANQGSEA come from the germline V gene. The V gene end was trimmed by 6 bases and the J gene end by 0 bases; junction bases not matched to a gene: 9. CDR3 size: 15 residues. The CDR3 is CSVTGQGVLNTEAFF. The CDR3 DNA sequence: TGCAGCGTCACCGGACAGGGTGTACTGAACACTGAAGCTTTCTTT.

This clone showed up just a few times. V and J are TRBV7-9 and TRBJ2-7; a possible D gene is TRBD2 (6 bases). Germline loops: CDR1 SEHNR, CDR2 FQNEAQ (reference sequence). The CDR3 runs to 14 residues. Trimming took 8 bases from V and 6 from J, leaving 20 bases between them. CDR3 nucleotides: TGTGCCAGCTGTTGGTCGGGAGCCGCCTGCGAGCAGTACTTC. This gives the protein CASCWSGAACEQYF.

J is TRBJ1-5 and V is TRBV10-3; D is undetermined. Trimming pared 3 bases from V and 7 bases from J, leaving 10 bases between. The CDR3 is made up of 13 amino acids. Germline V CDR1 and CDR2: ENHRY, SYGVKD. CDR3 amino acids: CAISDWGKQPQHF. CDR3 DNA sequence: TGTGCCATCAGTGACTGGGGTAAACAGCCCCAGCATTTT.

V and J are TRBV9 and TRBJ2-3; no clear D gene. The CDR3 covers 12 residues. Trimming shortened V by 0 bases and J by 6 bases, and 5 bases separated the two germline ends. CDR1 SGDLS and CDR2 YYNGEE come from the germline V gene. CDR3 DNA sequence: TGTGCCAGCAGCGTAGGTCGGGATACGCAGTATTTT. Translation: CASSVGRDTQYF.

For the CDR3, the DNA is TGTGCCAGCAGCTCCGGACATTACTACGAGCAGTACTTC. It is translated as CASSSGHYYEQYF. The chain combines TRBV5-6 with TRBJ2-7; perhaps TRBD1 as D (5 bases). The V and J ends lost 3 bases and 3 bases respectively, with 10 bases between them. CDR1 is SGHDT and CDR2 is YYEEEE in the germline V gene. The CDR3 has 13 amino acids.

The rearrangement links TRBV11-2 to TRBJ2-3; D may match TRBD1 or TRBD2 (5 bases each). Between the trimmed V and J ends, which lost 3 bases and 4 bases, there was a span of 5 bases. Germline CDR1 and CDR2: SGHAT and FQNNGV. This CDR3 is 12 amino acids long. The CDR3 bases are TGTGCCAGCAGCTTGGGGGCAGATACGCAGTATTTT. It encodes CASSLGADTQYF.

The genes are TRBV30 and TRBJ1-1, with D unclear. Germline V lookup: CDR1 GTSNPN, CDR2 SVGIG (reference sequence). The CDR3 is 17 amino acids. Trimming removed 0 bases at V and 9 bases at J, with 26 bases between. The DNA for the CDR3 is TGTGCCTGGAGTGTAGGTCTGGGTAAGGGTCATGGACCTAAAGCTTTCTTT. Amino acids: CAWSVGLGKGHGPKAFF.

Note on this clone: Different DNA sequences within this sample yield the same CDR3. The chain couples TRBV19 to TRBJ2-1; possibly TRBD2 for D (6 bases). From germline, CDR1 is LNHDA and CDR2 SQIVND (reference sequence). Trimming left V 3 bases short and J 7 bases short, with 10 bases between. The CDR3 covers 13 residues. The CDR3 region is CASSIGGRNEQFF. CDR3 in DNA: TGTGCCAGTAGTATTGGTGGGAGGAATGAGCAGTTCTTC.

The rearrangement links TRBV5-1 to TRBJ1-3, with D uncertain. CDR1 and CDR2 (germline): SGHRS, YFSETQ. This CDR3 is 14 amino acids long. V was trimmed by 4 bases and J by 0 bases, leaving 8 bases between them. The CDR3 protein is CASSAQDSGNTIYF. DNA for the CDR3: TGCGCCAGCAGCGCCCAGGACTCTGGAAACACCATATATTTT.

The gene calls are TRBV5-4 and TRBJ2-7; 13 nucleotides match TRBD2. The CDR3 is 14 amino acids. The trim removed 5 bases at V and 1 base at J, leaving 0 bases unmatched. From germline, CDR1 is SGHNT and CDR2 YYREEE (reference sequence). The CDR3: CASRLAGGSYEQYF. In nucleotides, the CDR3 is TGTGCCAGCAGACTAGCGGGAGGGTCCTACGAGCAGTACTTC.

The gene calls are TRBV7-9 and TRBJ2-1; a weak D match, TRBD2 (6 bases). This CDR3 spans 13 amino acids. In germline, CDR1 is SEHNR, CDR2 FQNEAQ (reference sequence). Trimming cost V 4 bases and J 8 bases, with 12 bases left between them. The CDR3 region has the DNA TGTGCCAGCAGCTCCTCGGCGGGACATGAGCAGTTCTTC. It specifies CASSSSAGHEQFF.

The chain is built from TRBV7-3 and TRBJ2-1, with 14 positions matching TRBD2. Germline CDR1 reads SGHTA; CDR2 reads FQGTGA. There are 19 residues in the CDR3. Trimming took 4 bases from V and 0 from J; bases not matched to a gene: 8. CDR3 in DNA: TGTGCCAGCAGCTCCATGGGGGGGACTAGCGGGAGCTCCTACAATGAGCAGTTCTTC. Protein: CASSSMGGTSGSSYNEQFF.

The chain employs TRBV27 and TRBJ1-1, with TRBD1 matching 8 bases. This CDR3 region has 14 residues. Germline V gives CDR1 MNHEY, CDR2 SMNVEV (reference sequence). Trimming at V came to 0 bases and at J to 7 bases, leaving 4 bases not matched to a gene. The CDR3 DNA reads TGTGCCAGCAGTTTATCGGGGGGACAGGTTGAAGCTTTCTTT. It codes for CASSLSGGQVEAFF.

This chain joins TRBV5-6 and TRBJ2-7; TRBD1 aligns across 8 bases. CDR3 length: 15 amino acids. V was clipped by 3 bases and J by 5 bases; unmatched bases: 10. The V gene's germline CDR1 is SGHDT and CDR2 YYEEEE. CDR3 sequence: CASSSGQGGFDEQYF. DNA for the CDR3: TGTGCCAGCAGCTCCGGACAGGGTGGATTCGACGAGCAGTACTTC.

The chain combines TRBV28 with TRBJ1-2; no definite D call. V gave up 2 bases and J gave up 4 bases, with 8 bases separating them. CDR3 length: 13 residues. Per germline, CDR1 MDHEN and CDR2 SYDVKM. CDR3 DNA sequence: TGTGCCAGCAGTTTAAGGGTTTTCTATGGCTACACCTTC. This codes for CASSLRVFYGYTF.

V and J are TRBV7-9 and TRBJ2-2, with TRBD2 matching 9 bases. In germline, CDR1 is SEHNR, CDR2 FQNEAQ (reference sequence). The CDR3 loop spans 15 amino acids. Germline trimming cut 6 bases from V and 4 bases from J; bases unmatched to any gene: 6. The CDR3 here is CASRWREGPTGELFF. In DNA form, the CDR3 reads TGTGCCAGCAGGTGGCGGGAGGGCCCCACCGGGGAGCTGTTTTTT. The variable domain in full, completed from reference TRBV7-9 and TRBJ2-2, reads DTGVSQNPRHKITKRGQNVTFRCDPISEHNRLYWYRQTLGQGPEFLTYFQNEAQLEKSRLLSDRFSAERPKGSFSTLEIQRTEQGDSAMYLCASRWREGPTGELFFGEGSRLTVL.